The 5 T cell receptor beta chains presented below share a single source sample, sequenced in a study of T cell responses to AZD1222 COVID-19 vaccine. The repertoire was sequenced with immunoSEQ multiplex PCR; TCRdb's copy has only in-frame clones and lacks some. This table has 100,000 to 150,000 clones, approximately 90% appearing once. The sequencing used peripheral blood, collected on day 0 of AZD1222 vaccination. The source of these receptors is an adult in good health.

The V call is TRBV30, the J call TRBJ2-1; D tentatively reads TRBD1 or TRBD2 (5 bases each). Germline CDR1 is GTSNPN and CDR2 is SVGIG (reference sequence). This CDR3 is built from 15 residues. V lost 1 base and J lost 0, with 10 bases in between. The CDR3 DNA reads as TGTGCCTGGAGTGGGGGACCCCCCTCCTACAATGAGCAGTTCTTC. It codes for CAWSGGPPSYNEQFF.

The chain couples TRBV18 to TRBJ1-1; D is unclear. The germline V gene encodes CDR1 KGHSH and CDR2 LQKENI. V lost 10 bases, J lost 1 base, and 19 bases lay in between. This CDR3 is built from 15 residues. CDR3 residues: CATYPPRWENTEAFF. CDR3 DNA: TGTGCCACTTACCCCCCCCGATGGGAGAACACTGAAGCTTTCTTT.

The V gene is TRBV19, the J gene TRBJ1-2; 7 bases are a match to TRBD1. The trim removed 1 base at V and 3 bases at J, leaving 8 bases unmatched. The CDR3 length is 16 residues. CDR1 and CDR2 from the germline V gene are LNHDA and SQIVND (reference sequence). The CDR3 DNA reads TGTGCCAGTAGTATAGTTTCGGCAGGGGGAGACTATGGCTACACCTTC. Protein sequence: CASSIVSAGGDYGYTF.

The chain uses TRBV11-2 and TRBJ2-7; unclear D gene. This CDR3 has 12 amino acids. V shed 1 base and J shed 6 bases, with 7 bases lying between them. In germline, CDR1 is SGHAT, CDR2 FQNNGV. CDR3 nucleotides: TGTGCCAGCAGCTTAGTCTCCCTCGAGCAGTACTTC. This encodes CASSLVSLEQYF.

The rearrangement joins TRBV27 to TRBJ2-1; 9 nucleotides match TRBD1. J lost 10 bases, V lost 2 bases, and 3 bases had no gene match. Germline V lookup: CDR1 MNHEY, CDR2 SMNVEV (reference sequence). The CDR3 has 13 residues. CDR3 in DNA: TGTGCCAGCAGTTTAGAAACAGGGGGCGAGCAGTTCTTC. This translates into CASSLETGGEQFF.